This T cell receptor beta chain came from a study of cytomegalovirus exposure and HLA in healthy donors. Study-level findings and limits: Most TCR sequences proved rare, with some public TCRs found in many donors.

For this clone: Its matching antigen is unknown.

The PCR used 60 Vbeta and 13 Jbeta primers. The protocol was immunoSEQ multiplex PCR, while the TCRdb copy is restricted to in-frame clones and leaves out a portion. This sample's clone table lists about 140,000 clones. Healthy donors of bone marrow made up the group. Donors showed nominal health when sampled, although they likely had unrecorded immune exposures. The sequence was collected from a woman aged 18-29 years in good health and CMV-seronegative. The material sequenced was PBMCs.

CDR3 sequence reads: CASSPRRSMATDTQYF. For the CDR3, the DNA is TGTGCCAGCTCACCACGGCGGTCGATGGCGACAGATACGCAGTATTTT. The chain couples TRBV18 to TRBJ2-3; D unresolved. This CDR3 contains 16 residues. Germline CDR1 reads KGHSH; CDR2 reads LQKENI. Trimming cost V 1 base and J 3 bases, with 14 bases left between them.